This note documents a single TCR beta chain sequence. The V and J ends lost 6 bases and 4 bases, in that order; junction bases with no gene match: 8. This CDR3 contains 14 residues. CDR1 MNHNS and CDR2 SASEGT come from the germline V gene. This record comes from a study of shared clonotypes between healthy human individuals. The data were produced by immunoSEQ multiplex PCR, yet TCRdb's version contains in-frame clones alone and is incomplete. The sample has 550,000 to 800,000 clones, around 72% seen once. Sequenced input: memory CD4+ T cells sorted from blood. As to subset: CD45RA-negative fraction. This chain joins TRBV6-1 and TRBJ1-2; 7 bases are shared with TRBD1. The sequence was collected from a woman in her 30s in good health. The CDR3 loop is CASRGDRDSYGYTF. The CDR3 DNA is TGTGCCAGCAGGGGGGACCGGGACAGCTATGGCTACACCTTC.